This T cell receptor beta chain was observed in a study of blood T cell repertoires in COVID-19 (dated by TCRdb to the early 2020s). About the study as a whole: Collaborator samples came from the United States, Italy and Spain and covered acute and convalescent phases of COVID-19. Where available, HLA class I and class II types were obtained from metadata supplied by the sample provider rather than from assay-based typing. The dataset comprised deeply sampled blood TCRbeta repertoires from subjects exposed to, actively infected with, or recovered from COVID-19. A de-identified subject ID, COVID-19 status, age in years and sex were almost always included in the sample metadata. The samples were drawn from the first 160 participants of the ongoing ImmuneRACE study and from 1,254 subjects provided by 6 global collaborators. The prospective study material was composed of cDNA or gDNA derived from T cells, B-cell-depleted T cells, or PBMCs. The repertoires were released in a freely available public database meant as a resource for research on the immune response to SARS-CoV-2.

Relative to germline, V is 10 bases shorter and J is 3 bases shorter, with 26 bases between their ends. The CDR3 goes from the cysteine to the phenylalanine over 17 residues. The kept DNA is CDR3 alone, 51 bases in frame from the first base. CDR1 and CDR2, looked up from the germline V gene, are SNHLY and FYNNEI. In the prospective study, participants were roughly 18 to 100 years old, resided in under 30 geographic areas of the United States, and were enrolled through a virtual design. In the prospective study, cohorts were assigned on the basis of participant-reported clinical history obtained from a screening survey and a study questionnaire. Recovered participants in ImmuneRACE Cohort 3 were defined as having two consecutive negative NP/OP PCR tests, clearance from a healthcare professional, or resolution of symptoms. Each participant in the prospective study had whole blood, serum and a nasopharyngeal or oropharyngeal swab collected by mobile phlebotomists. Over a roughly 2-month period, participants in the prospective study had the option of providing additional blood draws and questionnaires. Before DNA extraction, blood samples from the prospective study were shipped at room temperature or frozen.

Regarding this clone: Its antigen is currently not known. One base away there is no much larger clone; base qualities are not given.

Findings and caveats that apply to the study as a whole: How much clinical and demographic metadata was included differed by source and by participant, and the metadata was provided uncurated.

TCRbeta CDR3 regions were amplified from genomic DNA by means of the immunoSEQ Assay, a bias-controlled multiplex PCR. Under the source paper's analysis protocol: The number of nucleated cells in each sample was estimated by amplification of reference gene primers within the assay. To quantify the absolute abundance of each unique TCRbeta CDR3 rearrangement, sequence reads were collapsed and filtered. Productive Simpson clonality was computed per sample as the square root of Simpson's diversity index over productive rearrangements. Entries here come from immuneACCESS through TCRdb and include only in-frame sequences with V and J called. Some clones fail to appear in such tables; in the studies checked, an unresolved V gene covers under half of the shortfall, and the cause of the remainder is unknown. For V, J and clone size, that table is used; D and trimming come from the DNA. This sample gives around 140,000 clones in total; more than 75% of them show up just once. Together, the top ten hold 11% of the sample.

The sequence came from a man aged 60 to 75 who had recovered from COVID-19. Sequencing was carried out using PBMCs or T cells enriched from blood (not recorded which). This chain is built from TRBV2 and TRBJ2-3; matching of 7 bases hints at TRBD2 as the D gene. The CDR3 reads as follows: CATTKSLGGGVTDTQYF. The bases read TGTGCCACGACTAAGTCCCTAGGGGGGGGCGTAACAGATACGCAGTATTTT.